Listed below are T cell receptor beta chains from one sample, sequenced in a study of T cells after posttransplantation cyclophosphamide. The table came from immunoSEQ multiplex PCR; TCRdb's copy has only in-frame clones and leaves some out. In total the sample includes about 24,000 clones, none of them seen once. Sequenced material: PBMCs. The receptor set was obtained from a woman in her sixties in good health, CMV-negative, and a related stem cell transplant donor. The CDR3 runs from the conserved cysteine through the conserved F or W. D genes are given only for firm matches. A row's size may be missing; if present it is once, few, many or a size class.

j_gene: TRBJ1-2
abundance: many
d_gene: -
v_gene: TRBV5-6
CDR3nt: TGTGCCAGCAGCTTGGATGGGGGGTACCATGGCTACACCTTC
CDR3aa: CASSLDGGYHGYTF

j_gene: TRBJ1-2
abundance: many
d_gene: TRBD1
v_gene: TRBV29-1
CDR3nt: TGCAGCGTTGAAGGGCTGACAGGGGCTGGCTACACCTTC
CDR3aa: CSVEGLTGAGYTF

j_gene: TRBJ1-3
abundance: many
d_gene: -
v_gene: TRBV9
CDR3nt: TGTGCCAGCAGCGCTAACAGGGTGGGGGGAAACACCATATATTTT
CDR3aa: CASSANRVGGNTIYF

j_gene: TRBJ2-2
abundance: many
d_gene: TRBD2
v_gene: TRBV28
CDR3nt: TGTGCCAGCAGTCCGCCACTAGCGGGAGGGTTCGCGAACACCGGGGAGCTGTTTTTT
CDR3aa: CASSPPLAGGFANTGELFF

j_gene: TRBJ2-1
abundance: many
d_gene: TRBD2
v_gene: TRBV11-1
CDR3nt: TGTGCCAGCAGCTCAGCGGGAGAGGTCCAGGAGCAGTTCTTC
CDR3aa: CASSSAGEVQEQFF

j_gene: TRBJ2-5
abundance: -
d_gene: -
v_gene: TRBV20-1
CDR3nt: TGCAGTGCTAGTGTTGGCGAGACCCAGTACTTC
CDR3aa: CSASVGETQYF

j_gene: TRBJ2-1
abundance: many
d_gene: -
v_gene: TRBV19
CDR3nt: TGTGCCAGTAGTATAGAAGGGGCCTATGAGCAGTTCTTC
CDR3aa: CASSIEGAYEQFF

j_gene: TRBJ1-3
abundance: many
d_gene: -
v_gene: TRBV11-2
CDR3nt: TGTGCCAGCAGCTTAGGATTCAGCGGATACTCTGGAAACACCATATATTTT
CDR3aa: CASSLGFSGYSGNTIYF

j_gene: TRBJ2-1
abundance: many
d_gene: -
v_gene: TRBV14
CDR3nt: TGTGCCAGCAGCCAAGAAGGACGATGGGGCCTCCGGGTAGAGCAGTTCTTC
CDR3aa: CASSQEGRWGLRVEQFF

j_gene: TRBJ1-4
abundance: many
d_gene: -
v_gene: TRBV28
CDR3nt: TGTGCCAGCAGTTTATTACTTACAGGGATTGAAAAACTGTTTTTT
CDR3aa: CASSLLLTGIEKLFF

j_gene: TRBJ2-5
abundance: -
d_gene: TRBD1
v_gene: TRBV19
CDR3nt: TGTGCCAGTTCGGGACAGGTAACGGAGACCCAGTACTTC
CDR3aa: CASSGQVTETQYF

j_gene: TRBJ2-7
abundance: many
d_gene: TRBD1
v_gene: TRBV7-9
CDR3nt: TGTGCCAGCAGCTACAGGGGGCAAATCTCAACCTACGAGCAGTACTTC
CDR3aa: CASSYRGQISTYEQYF

j_gene: TRBJ2-7
abundance: many
d_gene: TRBD1
v_gene: TRBV7-2
CDR3nt: TGTGCCAGCAGCCCGGGACAGGGGGCGCTGGGGCAGTACTTC
CDR3aa: CASSPGQGALGQYF

j_gene: TRBJ2-7
abundance: many
d_gene: TRBD1
v_gene: TRBV5-1
CDR3nt: TGCGCCAGCAGCTTGGAAACAGGGGCCTACGAGCAGTACTTC
CDR3aa: CASSLETGAYEQYF

j_gene: TRBJ2-3
abundance: few
d_gene: TRBD1
v_gene: TRBV5-4
CDR3nt: TGTGCCAGCAGCTTCCCGGGACAGGGGATTCCAGATACGCAGTATTTT
CDR3aa: CASSFPGQGIPDTQYF

j_gene: TRBJ1-1
abundance: many
d_gene: -
v_gene: TRBV4-1
CDR3nt: TGCGCCAGCAGCCGAACACAGGGTTGGACTGAAGCTTTCTTT
CDR3aa: CASSRTQGWTEAFF

j_gene: TRBJ2-3
abundance: -
d_gene: TRBD2
v_gene: TRBV6-1
CDR3nt: TGTGCCAGCAGTGAAACGGGACTAGCAACAGATACGCAGTATTTT
CDR3aa: CASSETGLATDTQYF

j_gene: TRBJ1-1
abundance: many
d_gene: -
v_gene: TRBV20-1
CDR3nt: TGCAGTGCCAGGCAGAACACTGAAGCTTTCTTT
CDR3aa: CSARQNTEAFF

j_gene: TRBJ2-7
abundance: many
d_gene: TRBD1
v_gene: TRBV19
CDR3nt: TGTGCCACAACCGCGACAGGGGCCTACGAGCAGTACTTC
CDR3aa: CATTATGAYEQYF

j_gene: TRBJ2-3
abundance: many
d_gene: -
v_gene: TRBV10-3
CDR3nt: TGTGCCATCGGGGAAGGGGCATTCACAGATACGCAGTATTTT
CDR3aa: CAIGEGAFTDTQYF

j_gene: TRBJ2-3
abundance: many
d_gene: TRBD1
v_gene: TRBV6-1
CDR3nt: TGTGCCACAGGGACAGGAGACACAGATACGCAGTATTTT
CDR3aa: CATGTGDTDTQYF

j_gene: TRBJ1-5
abundance: many
d_gene: -
v_gene: TRBV6-1
CDR3nt: TGTGCCAGCGTAAGGGGTAATGCGCAGCCCCAGCATTTT
CDR3aa: CASVRGNAQPQHF

j_gene: TRBJ1-1
abundance: many
d_gene: -
v_gene: TRBV27
CDR3nt: TGTGCCAGCAGTTTAGAGTCCGGGGTGGGAGAAGCTTTCTTT
CDR3aa: CASSLESGVGEAFF

j_gene: TRBJ2-3
abundance: many
d_gene: -
v_gene: TRBV29-1
CDR3nt: TGCAGCGTTGAAGGCGGACAGCGAGGGGATACGCAGTATTTT
CDR3aa: CSVEGGQRGDTQYF

j_gene: TRBJ2-1
abundance: many
d_gene: -
v_gene: TRBV19
CDR3nt: TGTGCCAGTAACCGAGGCGCCCACAATGAGCAGTTCTTC
CDR3aa: CASNRGAHNEQFF

j_gene: TRBJ1-5
abundance: many
d_gene: -
v_gene: TRBV28
CDR3nt: TGTGCCAGCACCGTCGGGACATCAGAGCCCCAGCATTTT
CDR3aa: CASTVGTSEPQHF

j_gene: TRBJ2-4
abundance: many
d_gene: -
v_gene: TRBV5-4
CDR3nt: TGTGCCAGCAGCCCGGGACTCCCCCTGGGTCCTCACAAAAACATTCAGTACTTC
CDR3aa: CASSPGLPLGPHKNIQYF

j_gene: TRBJ1-5
abundance: many
d_gene: TRBD1
v_gene: TRBV5-1
CDR3nt: TGCGCCAGCAGCTTGTGGGGACAGGGGAATCAGCCCCAGCATTTT
CDR3aa: CASSLWGQGNQPQHF